This TCR beta chain was sequenced for a study of blood T cell repertoires in COVID-19. About the study: Sites across the United States, Italy and Spain contributed samples from acute and convalescent COVID-19. PBMCs, B-cell-depleted T cells, or T cells were the source of the cDNA or gDNA that made up the material.

Study processing details: Estimation of nucleated cell counts relied on the amplification of reference gene primers. Sequenced by immunoSEQ multiplex PCR; TCRdb stores in-frame clones only, minus some. V, J and clone size were drawn from that table, and D and trimming were deduced from the DNA. The data show 300,000 or so clones, about 87% seen once. This sequence was found in a woman in her 30s who had recovered from COVID-19. Source material: peripheral blood.

The CDR3 reads CSVVRGGDTQYF. The CDR3, as DNA: TGCAGCGTTGTGCGGGGGGGGGATACGCAGTATTTT. V and J are TRBV29-1 and TRBJ2-3; 9 positions agree with TRBD2. The germline CDR1 and CDR2 sequences are SQVTM and ANQGSEA. This CDR3 contains 12 residues. V lost 4 bases and J lost 6; bases outside the gene matches: 2.